This entry features one TCR beta chain sequence. This specimen comes from a study of blood T cell repertoires in COVID-19. Study information: From the United States, Italy and Spain came samples of acute and convalescent COVID-19. PBMCs, B-cell-depleted T cells, or T cells provided the cDNA or gDNA that made up the material.

In the authors' methods: Estimation of nucleated cell counts relied on the amplification of reference gene primers. Clones were sequenced by immunoSEQ multiplex PCR, and TCRdb holds only the in-frame ones, with some missing. D and trimming come from the DNA, and the V and J calls and clone size come from that table. The sample contains around 95,000 clones, approximately 81% of which appear only once. The CDR3 length is 12 residues. Germline CDR1 is SGHTA and CDR2 is FQGNSA. V lost 9 bases to trimming and J lost 3 bases, with 11 bases between them. Specimen: peripheral blood. This sequence originates from a human donor in a cohort sampled during active COVID-19. This sequence joins TRBV7-2 and TRBJ1-2; D is perhaps TRBD1 (6 bases). CDR3: CASAQGDYGYTF. The CDR3 nucleotides are TGTGCCAGTGCACAGGGAGACTATGGCTACACCTTC.